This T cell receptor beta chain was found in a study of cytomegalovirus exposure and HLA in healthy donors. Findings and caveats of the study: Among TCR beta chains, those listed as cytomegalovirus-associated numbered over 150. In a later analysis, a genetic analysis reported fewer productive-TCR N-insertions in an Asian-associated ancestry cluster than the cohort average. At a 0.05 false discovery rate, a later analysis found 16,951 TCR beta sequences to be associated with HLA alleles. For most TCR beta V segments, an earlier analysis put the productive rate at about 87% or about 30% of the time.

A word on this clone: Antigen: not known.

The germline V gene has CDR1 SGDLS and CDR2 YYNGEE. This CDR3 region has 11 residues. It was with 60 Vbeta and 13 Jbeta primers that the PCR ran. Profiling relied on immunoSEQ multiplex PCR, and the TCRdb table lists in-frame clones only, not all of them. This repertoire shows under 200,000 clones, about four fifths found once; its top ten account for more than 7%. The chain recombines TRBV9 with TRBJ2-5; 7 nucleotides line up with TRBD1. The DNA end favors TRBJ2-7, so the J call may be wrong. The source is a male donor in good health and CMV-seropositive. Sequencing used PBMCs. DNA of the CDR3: TGTGCCAGCAGCGACAGGGGCGAGCAGTACTTC. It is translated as CASSDRGEQYF.